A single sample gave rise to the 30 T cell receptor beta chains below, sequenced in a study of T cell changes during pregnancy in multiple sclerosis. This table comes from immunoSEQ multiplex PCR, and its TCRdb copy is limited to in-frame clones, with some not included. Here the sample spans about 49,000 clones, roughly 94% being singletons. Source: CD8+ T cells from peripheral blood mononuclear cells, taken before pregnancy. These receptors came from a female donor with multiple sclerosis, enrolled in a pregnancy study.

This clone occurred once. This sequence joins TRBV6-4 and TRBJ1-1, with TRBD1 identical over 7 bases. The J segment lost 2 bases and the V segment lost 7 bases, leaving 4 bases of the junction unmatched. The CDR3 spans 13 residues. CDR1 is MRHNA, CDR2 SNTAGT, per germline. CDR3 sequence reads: CASKDRVNTEAFF. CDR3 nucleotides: TGTGCCAGCAAAGACAGGGTAAACACTGAAGCTTTCTTT.

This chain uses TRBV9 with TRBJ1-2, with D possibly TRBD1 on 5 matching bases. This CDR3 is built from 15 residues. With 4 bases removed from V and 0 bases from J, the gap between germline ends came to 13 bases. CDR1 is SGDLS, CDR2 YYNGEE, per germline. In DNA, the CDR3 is TGTGCCAGCAGCCCCTCCGGGGGAGCTAACTATGGCTACACCTTC. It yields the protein CASSPSGGANYGYTF.

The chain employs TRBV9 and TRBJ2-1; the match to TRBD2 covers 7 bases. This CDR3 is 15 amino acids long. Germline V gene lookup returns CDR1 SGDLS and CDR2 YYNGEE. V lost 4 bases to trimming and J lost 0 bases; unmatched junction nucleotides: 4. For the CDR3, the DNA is TGTGCCAGCAGCTCGCGGGGGAGCTCCTACAATGAGCAGTTCTTC. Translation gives CASSSRGSSYNEQFF.

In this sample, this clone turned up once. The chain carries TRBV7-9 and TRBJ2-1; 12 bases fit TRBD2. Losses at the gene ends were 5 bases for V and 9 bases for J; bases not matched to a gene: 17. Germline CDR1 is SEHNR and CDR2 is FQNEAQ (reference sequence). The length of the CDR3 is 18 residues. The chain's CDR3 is CASSTKASGRDVPGEQFF. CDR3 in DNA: TGTGCCAGCAGCACGAAGGCTAGCGGGAGGGATGTTCCTGGTGAGCAGTTCTTC.

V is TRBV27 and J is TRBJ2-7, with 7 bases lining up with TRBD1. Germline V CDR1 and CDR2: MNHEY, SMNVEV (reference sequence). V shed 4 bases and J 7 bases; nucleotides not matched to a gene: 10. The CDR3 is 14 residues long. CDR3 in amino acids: CASSSGQTLREQYF. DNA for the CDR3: TGTGCCAGCAGTTCGGGACAGACCCTTAGAGAGCAGTACTTC.

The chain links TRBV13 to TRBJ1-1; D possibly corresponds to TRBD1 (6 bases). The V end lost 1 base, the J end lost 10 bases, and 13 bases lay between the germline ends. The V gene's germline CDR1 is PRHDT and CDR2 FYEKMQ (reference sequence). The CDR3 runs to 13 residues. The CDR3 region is CASSLDPVRGAFF. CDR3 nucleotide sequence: TGTGCCAGCAGCTTAGATCCGGTCAGGGGAGCTTTCTTT.

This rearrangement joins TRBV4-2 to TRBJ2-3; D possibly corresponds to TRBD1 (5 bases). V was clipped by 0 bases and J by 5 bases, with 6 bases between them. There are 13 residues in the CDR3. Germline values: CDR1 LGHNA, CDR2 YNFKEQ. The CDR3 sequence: CASSQDRGDTQYF. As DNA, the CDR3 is TGTGCCAGCAGCCAAGATAGGGGAGATACGCAGTATTTT.

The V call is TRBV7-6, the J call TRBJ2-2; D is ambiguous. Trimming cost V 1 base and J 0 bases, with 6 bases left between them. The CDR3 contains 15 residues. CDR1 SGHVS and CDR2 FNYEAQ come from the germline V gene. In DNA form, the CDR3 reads TGTGCCAGCAGCTTAGGGCAGGCGAACACCGGGGAGCTGTTTTTT. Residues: CASSLGQANTGELFF.

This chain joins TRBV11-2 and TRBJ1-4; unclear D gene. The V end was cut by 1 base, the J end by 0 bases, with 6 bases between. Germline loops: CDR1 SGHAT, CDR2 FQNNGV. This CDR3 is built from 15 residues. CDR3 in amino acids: CASSLGEATNEKLFF. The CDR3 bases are TGTGCCAGCAGCTTAGGGGAGGCAACTAATGAAAAACTGTTTTTT.

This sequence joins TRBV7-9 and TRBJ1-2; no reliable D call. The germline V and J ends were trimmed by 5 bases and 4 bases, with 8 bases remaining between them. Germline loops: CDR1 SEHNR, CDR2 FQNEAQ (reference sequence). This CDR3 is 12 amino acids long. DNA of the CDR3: TGTGCCAGCAGCCCGGGATTCTATGGCTACACCTTC. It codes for CASSPGFYGYTF. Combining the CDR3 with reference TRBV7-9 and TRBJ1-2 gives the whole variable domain DTGVSQNPRHKITKRGQNVTFRCDPISEHNRLYWYRQTLGQGPEFLTYFQNEAQLEKSRLLSDRFSAERPKGSFSTLEIQRTEQGDSAMYLCASSPGFYGYTFGSGTRLTVV.

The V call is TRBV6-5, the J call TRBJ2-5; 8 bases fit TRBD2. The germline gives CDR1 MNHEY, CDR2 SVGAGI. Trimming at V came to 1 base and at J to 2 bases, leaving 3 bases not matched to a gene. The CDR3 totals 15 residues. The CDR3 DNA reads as TGTGCCAGCAGTTACTTAGCGGGACAACAAGAGACCCAGTACTTC. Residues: CASSYLAGQQETQYF.

The CDR3 loop reads CASSTTSSYEQYF. The CDR3 coding sequence is TGTGCCAGTAGTACTACGTCCTCCTACGAGCAGTACTTC. The chain couples TRBV19 to TRBJ2-7; D ambiguous. The V and J ends lost 4 bases and 0 bases respectively, with 7 bases between them. In germline, CDR1 is LNHDA, CDR2 SQIVND (reference sequence). The CDR3 runs to 13 residues. Full variable domain (outside the CDR3, taken from reference TRBV19 and TRBJ2-7): DGGITQSPKYLFRKEGQNVTLSCEQNLNHDAMYWYRQDPGQGLRLIYYSQIVNDFQKGDIAEGYSVSREKKESFPLTVTSAQKNPTAFYLCASSTTSSYEQYFGPGTRLTVT.

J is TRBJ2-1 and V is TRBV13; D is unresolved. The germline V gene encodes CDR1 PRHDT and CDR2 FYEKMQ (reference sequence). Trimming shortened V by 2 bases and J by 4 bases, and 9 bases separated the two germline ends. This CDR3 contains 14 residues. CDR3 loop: CASSLSPHYNEQFF. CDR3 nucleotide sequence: TGTGCCAGCAGCTTATCCCCCCATTACAATGAGCAGTTCTTC.

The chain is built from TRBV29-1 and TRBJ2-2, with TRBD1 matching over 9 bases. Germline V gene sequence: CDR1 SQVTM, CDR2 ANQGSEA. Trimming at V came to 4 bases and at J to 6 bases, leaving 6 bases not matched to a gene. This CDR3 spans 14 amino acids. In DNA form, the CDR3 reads TGCAGCGTTGCCCCGACAGGGGGATCCGGGGAGCTGTTTTTT. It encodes CSVAPTGGSGELFF.

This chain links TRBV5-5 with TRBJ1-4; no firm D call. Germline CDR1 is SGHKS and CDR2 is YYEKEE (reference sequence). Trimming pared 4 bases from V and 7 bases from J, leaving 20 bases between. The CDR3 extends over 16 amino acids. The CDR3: CASSQAMGYNGEKLFF. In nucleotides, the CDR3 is TGTGCCAGCAGCCAGGCAATGGGTTACAACGGTGAAAAACTGTTTTTT.

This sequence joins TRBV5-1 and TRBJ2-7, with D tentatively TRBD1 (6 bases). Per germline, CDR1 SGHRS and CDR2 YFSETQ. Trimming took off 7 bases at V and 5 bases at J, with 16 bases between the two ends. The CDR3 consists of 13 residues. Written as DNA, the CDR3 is TGCGCCAGCGAGGGGGAAGGGAGCCACGAGCAGTACTTC. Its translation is CASEGEGSHEQYF. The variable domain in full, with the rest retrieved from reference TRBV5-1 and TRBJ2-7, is KAGVTQTPRYLIKTRGQQVTLSCSPISGHRSVSWYQQTPGQGLQFLFEYFSETQRNKGNFPGRFSGRQFSNSRSEMNVSTLELGDSALYLCASEGEGSHEQYFGPGTRLTVT.

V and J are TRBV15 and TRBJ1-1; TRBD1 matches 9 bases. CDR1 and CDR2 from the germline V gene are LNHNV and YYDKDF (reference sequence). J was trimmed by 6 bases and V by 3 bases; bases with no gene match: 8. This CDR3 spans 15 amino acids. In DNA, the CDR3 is TGTGCCACCAGCAGCACAGGGGGCAGCCCGGCTGAAGCTTTCTTT. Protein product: CATSSTGGSPAEAFF.

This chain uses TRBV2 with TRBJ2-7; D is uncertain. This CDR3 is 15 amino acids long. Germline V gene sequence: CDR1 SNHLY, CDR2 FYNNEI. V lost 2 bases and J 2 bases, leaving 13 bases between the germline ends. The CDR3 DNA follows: TGTGCCAGCAGTGAATATCGAGAAGATACCTACGAGCAGTACTTC. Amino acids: CASSEYREDTYEQYF.

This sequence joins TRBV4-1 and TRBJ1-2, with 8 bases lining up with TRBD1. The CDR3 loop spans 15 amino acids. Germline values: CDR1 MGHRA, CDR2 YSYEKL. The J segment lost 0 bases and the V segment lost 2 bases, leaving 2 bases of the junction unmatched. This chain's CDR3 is CASSQPGGPNYGYTF. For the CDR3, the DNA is TGCGCCAGCAGCCAACCAGGGGGCCCTAACTATGGCTACACCTTC.

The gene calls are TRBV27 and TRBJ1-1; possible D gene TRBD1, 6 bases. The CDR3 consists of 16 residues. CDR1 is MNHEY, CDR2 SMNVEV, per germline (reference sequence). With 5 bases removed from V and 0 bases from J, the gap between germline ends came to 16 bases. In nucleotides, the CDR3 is TGTGCCAGCAGTCCCCTCCCGGGACAACTGAACACTGAAGCTTTCTTT. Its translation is CASSPLPGQLNTEAFF.

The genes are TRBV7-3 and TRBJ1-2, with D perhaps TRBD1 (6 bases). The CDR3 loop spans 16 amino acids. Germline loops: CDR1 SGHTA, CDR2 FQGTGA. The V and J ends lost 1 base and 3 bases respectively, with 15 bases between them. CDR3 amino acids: CASSLRPAGVDYGYTF. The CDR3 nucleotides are TGTGCCAGCAGCTTAAGGCCGGCAGGGGTTGACTATGGCTACACCTTC.

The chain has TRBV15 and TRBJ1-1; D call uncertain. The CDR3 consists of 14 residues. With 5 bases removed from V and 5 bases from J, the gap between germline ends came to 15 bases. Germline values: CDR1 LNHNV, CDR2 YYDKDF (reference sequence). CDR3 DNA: TGTGCCACCAGCGGCTATGGAGTGGTGACTGAAGCTTTCTTT. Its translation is CATSGYGVVTEAFF.

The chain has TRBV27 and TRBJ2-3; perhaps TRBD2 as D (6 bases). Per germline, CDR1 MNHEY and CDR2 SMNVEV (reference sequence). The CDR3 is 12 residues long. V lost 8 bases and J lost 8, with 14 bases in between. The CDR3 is CASGRLVRTQYF. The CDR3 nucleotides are TGTGCCAGCGGTCGACTAGTACGTACGCAGTATTTT.

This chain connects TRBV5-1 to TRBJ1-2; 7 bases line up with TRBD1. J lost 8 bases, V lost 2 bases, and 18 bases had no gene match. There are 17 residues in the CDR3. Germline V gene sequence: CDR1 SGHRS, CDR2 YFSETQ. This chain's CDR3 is CASSFPGQENIGRGYTF. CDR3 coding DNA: TGCGCCAGCAGCTTCCCAGGACAGGAAAATATCGGGCGCGGCTACACCTTC.

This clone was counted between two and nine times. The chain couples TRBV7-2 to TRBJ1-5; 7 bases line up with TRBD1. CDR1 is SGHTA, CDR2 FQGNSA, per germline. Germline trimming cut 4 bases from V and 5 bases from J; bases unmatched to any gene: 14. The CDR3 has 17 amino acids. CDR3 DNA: TGTGCCAGCAGCTCCACCATTGGGGCCACAGGGGATCAGCCCCAGCATTTT. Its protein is CASSSTIGATGDQPQHF.

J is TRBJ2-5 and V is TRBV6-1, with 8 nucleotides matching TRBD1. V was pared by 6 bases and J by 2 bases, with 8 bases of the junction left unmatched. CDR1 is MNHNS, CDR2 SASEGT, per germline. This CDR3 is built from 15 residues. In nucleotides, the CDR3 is TGTGCCAGCAGCCACACAGGGGGAACACAAGAGACCCAGTACTTC. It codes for CASSHTGGTQETQYF.

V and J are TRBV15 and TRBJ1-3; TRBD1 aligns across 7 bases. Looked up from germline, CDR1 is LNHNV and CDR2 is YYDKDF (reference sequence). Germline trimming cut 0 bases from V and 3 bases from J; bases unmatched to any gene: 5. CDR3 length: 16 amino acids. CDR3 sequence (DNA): TGTGCCACCAGCAGAGATGGACAGGCATATGGAAACACCATATATTTT. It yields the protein CATSRDGQAYGNTIYF.

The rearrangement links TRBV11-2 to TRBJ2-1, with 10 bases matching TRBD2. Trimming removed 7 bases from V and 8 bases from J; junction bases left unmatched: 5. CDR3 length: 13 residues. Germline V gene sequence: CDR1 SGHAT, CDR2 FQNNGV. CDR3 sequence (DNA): TGTGCCAGCATGCAGCGGGGGGGCGATGAGCAGTTCTTC. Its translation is CASMQRGGDEQFF.

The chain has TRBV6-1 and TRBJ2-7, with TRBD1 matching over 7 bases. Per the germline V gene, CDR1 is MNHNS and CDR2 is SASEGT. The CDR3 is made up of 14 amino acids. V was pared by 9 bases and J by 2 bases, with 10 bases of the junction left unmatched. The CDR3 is CASGSTGTAYEQYF. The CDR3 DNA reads TGTGCCAGTGGGTCGACCGGGACAGCCTACGAGCAGTACTTC.

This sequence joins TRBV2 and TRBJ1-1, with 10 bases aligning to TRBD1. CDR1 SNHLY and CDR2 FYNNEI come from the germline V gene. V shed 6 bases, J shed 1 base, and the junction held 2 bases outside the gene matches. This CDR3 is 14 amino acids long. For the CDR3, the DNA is TGTGCCAGCAGCGGGACAGGGGAGAACACTGAAGCTTTCTTT. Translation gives CASSGTGENTEAFF.